Each of the 20 T cell receptor beta chains below was sequenced from the same sample in a study of glioma-infiltrating T cells. TCR alpha and beta CDR3 regions were amplified from RNA using iRepertoire nested multiplex PCR. TCRdb itself ran the multiplex PCR reads through MiXCR, one entry per CDR3 protein. The sample lists about 140,000 distinct CDR3 sequences; around 40% were seen once. The sequencing sample was made of glioma tissue, nonneoplastic brain tissue, or PBMCs (not recorded which). The receptors were gathered from a human donor with low-grade glioma or glioblastoma, undergoing nonglioma brain surgery, or in good health (not recorded which).

This clonotype appeared a few times. The chain combines TRBV6-2 or TRBV6-3 with TRBJ1-1; D is uncertain. Per the germline V gene, CDR1 is MNHEY and CDR2 is SVGEGT. Trimming removed 0 bases at V and 6 bases at J, with 14 bases between. The CDR3 totals 15 residues. The CDR3 here is CASSYSNWGLAEAFF. CDR3 nucleotide sequence: TGTGCCAGCAGTTACTCGAATTGGGGTTTGGCTGAAGCTTTCTTT.

This clonotype was observed a handful of times. The genes are TRBV7-2 and TRBJ2-7; tentative D call: TRBD1 (6 bases). The germline V gene has CDR1 SGHTA and CDR2 FQGNSA. Between the trimmed V and J ends, which lost 5 bases and 1 base, there was a span of 12 bases. The CDR3 covers 14 residues. The CDR3 DNA reads as TGTGCCAGCAGCCTAAGCCAGGGGTCCTACGAGCAGTACTTC. It specifies CASSLSQGSYEQYF.

By its share, this clonotype is medium-sized. The chain recombines TRBV4-3 with TRBJ2-7; 9 nucleotides agree with TRBD1. Per germline, CDR1 LGHNA and CDR2 YSLEER. The CDR3 totals 15 residues. V shed 1 base, J shed 4 bases, and the junction held 5 bases outside the gene matches. The CDR3 nucleotides are TGCGCCAGCAGCCAAGGGACAGGGGAGAAGTACGAGCAGTACTTC. Protein sequence: CASSQGTGEKYEQYF.

This clonotype appeared many times. The gene calls are TRBV20-1 and TRBJ2-7; D is possibly TRBD2 (5 bases). Germline CDR1 DFQATT, CDR2 SNEGSKA (reference sequence). The V end was cut by 5 bases, the J end by 3 bases, with 20 bases between. The length of the CDR3 is 15 residues. The CDR3 reads CSAWGAEQNYYEQYF. The CDR3 nucleotides read TGCAGTGCTTGGGGAGCCGAGCAGAACTACTACGAGCAGTACTTC.

In its sample, this clonotype was seen a few times. This chain uses TRBV28 with TRBJ1-1, with a weak D call TRBD1 (5 bases). The CDR3 consists of 13 residues. Germline CDR1 MDHEN, CDR2 SYDVKM. Trimming removed 6 bases from V and 1 base from J, with 9 bases in between. DNA of the CDR3: TGTGCCAGCAGGAGGGGAGGGAACACTGAAGCTTTCTTT. Translation gives CASRRGGNTEAFF.

In regard to this clonotype: This may be a read error, as it is one base from a much larger clone. The genes are TRBV6-1 and TRBJ2-1, with D possibly TRBD1 on 5 matching bases. This CDR3 region has 14 residues. Deletions cut 8 bases from V and 0 bases from J, with 11 bases between. CDR1 is MNHNS and CDR2 is SASEGT in the germline V gene. The CDR3 reads CASGAESSYNEQFF. Here the CDR3 DNA reads TGTGCCAGCGGGGCGGAAAGCTCCTACAATGAGCAGTTCTTC.

This clonotype was seen many times. The V gene is TRBV27, the J gene TRBJ1-1, with D unresolved. Per the germline V gene, CDR1 is MNHEY and CDR2 is SMNVEV (reference sequence). V was shortened by 7 bases and J by 8 bases, with 14 bases between the two germline ends. The length of the CDR3 is 12 residues. CDR3 nucleotides: TGTGCCAGCATCGCCCGAGGCTCCGAAGCTTTCTTT. This sequence encodes CASIARGSEAFF.

The V gene is TRBV20-1, the J gene TRBJ2-2; D may be TRBD1 (6 bases). The CDR3 runs 13 residues. Germline-derived CDR1 and CDR2 are DFQATT and SNEGSKA (reference sequence). The V and J ends lost 5 bases and 4 bases respectively, with 11 bases between them. The CDR3 region is CSALRTVTGELFF. CDR3 coding DNA: TGCAGTGCTTTAAGGACAGTCACCGGGGAGCTGTTTTTT.

The rearrangement uses TRBV18 and TRBJ1-2; tentatively, D is TRBD1 (5 bases). V dropped 4 bases and J dropped 3 bases, with 21 bases sitting between them. The germline V gene encodes CDR1 KGHSH and CDR2 LQKENI. The CDR3 is made up of 17 amino acids. In DNA, the CDR3 is TGTGCCAGCTCACGATCAGCAGGGAGCAGCGGCGACTATGGCTACACCTTC. The encoded protein is CASSRSAGSSGDYGYTF.

This clonotype was counted between two and nine times. J is TRBJ2-7 and V is TRBV4-3, with 9 bases identical to TRBD2. Trimming took 3 bases from V and 1 from J; bases not matched to a gene: 4. This CDR3 is built from 15 residues. CDR1 is LGHNA, CDR2 YSLEER, per germline. This CDR3 is CASSQGSGRSYEQYF. The CDR3 DNA is TGCGCCAGCAGCCAGGGAAGCGGGAGGTCCTACGAGCAGTACTTC.

This clonotype came up once. V is TRBV28 and J is TRBJ2-3; D may be TRBD1 (6 bases). Germline-derived CDR1 and CDR2 are MDHEN and SYDVKM. The CDR3 is 12 residues long. Trimming shortened V by 6 bases and J by 7 bases, and 11 bases separated the two germline ends. CDR3 sequence (DNA): TGTGCCAGCAGCGTACAGGGTAATACGCAGTATTTT. This encodes CASSVQGNTQYF. The variable domain in full, completed from reference TRBV28 and TRBJ2-3, reads DVKVTQSSRYLVKRTGEKVFLECVQDMDHENMFWYRQDPGLGLRLIYFSYDVKMKEKGDIPEGYSVSREKKERFSLILESASTNQTSMYLCASSVQGNTQYFGPGTRLTVL.

The table lists this clonotype with many counts. V gene TRBV6-2 or TRBV6-3 combines with J gene TRBJ2-3; D remains unclear. Germline V gene lookup returns CDR1 MNHEY and CDR2 SVGEGT. This CDR3 contains 12 residues. V lost 1 base and J 3 bases, leaving 2 bases between the germline ends. The CDR3 sequence is CASSYLTDTQYF. The CDR3, as DNA: TGTGCCAGCAGTTACTTAACAGATACGCAGTATTTT.

The chain joins TRBV20-1 to TRBJ2-3, with 9 bases matching TRBD2. Losses at the gene ends were 5 bases for V and 6 bases for J; bases not matched to a gene: 15. Per the germline V gene, CDR1 is DFQATT and CDR2 is SNEGSKA (reference sequence). The length of the CDR3 is 16 residues. CDR3 amino acids: CSAGPTSGLYQDTQYF. CDR3 DNA: TGCAGTGCTGGGCCGACTAGCGGCCTTTACCAGGATACGCAGTATTTT.

This clonotype was seen only a few times. This rearrangement joins TRBV5-4 to TRBJ1-2; D unresolved. Looked up from germline, CDR1 is SGHNT and CDR2 is YYREEE (reference sequence). Trimming left V 0 bases short and J 0 bases short, with 6 bases between. The CDR3 covers 14 residues. The CDR3 nucleotides are TGTGCCAGCAGCTTGGCAGGAACTAACTATGGCTACACCTTC. It translates to CASSLAGTNYGYTF.

Only a few counts were recorded for this clonotype. The J gene is TRBJ1-1, the V gene TRBV5-1; D unclear. Germline lookup yields CDR1 SGHRS and CDR2 YFSETQ. The CDR3 covers 15 residues. Trimming cost V 1 base and J 1 base, with 11 bases left between them. The CDR3 region has the DNA TGCGCCAGCAGCTTGAATCCCGCGGGGAACACTGAAGCTTTCTTT. This codes for CASSLNPAGNTEAFF.

Worth noting for this clonotype: The junction and the germline gene differ at one end; a read error may be behind it. This chain joins TRBV7-2 and TRBJ2-1; the match to TRBD2 covers 11 bases. The CDR3 loop spans 15 amino acids. Germline V gene lookup returns CDR1 SGHTA and CDR2 FQGNSA. Here the CDR3 reads CARSLDGLAGNEQFF. The CDR3 nucleotides read TGTGCCCGCAGCTTGGACGGACTAGCGGGCAATGAGCAGTTCTTC. Full variable domain (missing parts from reference TRBV7-2 and TRBJ2-1): GAGVSQSPSNKVTEKGKDVELRCDPISGHTALYWYRQSLGQGLEFLIYFQGNSAPDKSGLPSDRFSAERTGGSVSTLTIQRTQQEDSAVYLCARSLDGLAGNEQFFGPGTRLTVL.

This clonotype was observed a handful of times. The chain employs TRBV6-2 or TRBV6-3 and TRBJ2-3, with D unresolved. V was pared by 2 bases and J by 1 base, with 7 bases between. Germline lookup yields CDR1 MNHEY and CDR2 SVGEGT. The CDR3 totals 14 residues. CDR3 sequence: CASSYDGRTDTQYF. In DNA form, the CDR3 reads TGTGCCAGCAGTTACGATGGGCGCACAGATACGCAGTATTTT.

In this sample, this clonotype turned up a few times. The chain carries TRBV6-1 and TRBJ2-7, with D unresolved. The CDR3 runs 13 residues. V was pared by 6 bases and J by 4 bases, with 13 bases between. CDR1 MNHNS and CDR2 SASEGT come from the germline V gene. For the CDR3, the DNA is TGTGCCAGCAGGGACGCCCAGTTTTACGAGCAGTACTTC. It codes for CASRDAQFYEQYF.

The CDR3 nucleotides are TGTGCCAGTAGTACCTGGAATCAGCCCCAGCATTTT. The encoded protein is CASSTWNQPQHF. The J gene is TRBJ1-5, the V gene TRBV19, with D unresolved. Germline lookup yields CDR1 LNHDA and CDR2 SQIVND (reference sequence). The V end was cut by 4 bases, the J end by 4 bases, with 5 bases between. This CDR3 spans 12 amino acids.

The chain has TRBV7-6 and TRBJ2-7; TRBD2 aligns across 13 bases. The CDR3 consists of 14 residues. Germline V lookup: CDR1 SGHVS, CDR2 FNYEAQ. V shed 1 base, J shed 6 bases, and the junction held 0 bases outside the gene matches. CDR3 bases: TGTGCCAGCAGCTTAGGGACTAGCGGGAGCGAGCAGTACTTC. It specifies CASSLGTSGSEQYF.